These 30 T cell receptor beta chains were all obtained from the same sample, sequenced in a study of blood T cell repertoires in COVID-19. Measured with immunoSEQ multiplex PCR; TCRdb has only the in-frame clones, and not every one. Here the sample spans about 130,000 clones, around 89% being singletons. The source material was peripheral blood. The receptors come from a man aged 50-59 years with active or convalescent COVID-19.

J is TRBJ2-7 and V is TRBV6-2 or TRBV6-3; 8 bases are a match to TRBD2. Germline trimming cut 2 bases from V and 3 bases from J; bases unmatched to any gene: 3. This CDR3 is 14 amino acids long. Germline assignment: CDR1 MNHEY and CDR2 SVGEGT. The CDR3 sequence: CASSYVTSGYEQYF. Written as DNA, the CDR3 is TGTGCCAGCAGTTACGTTACTAGCGGCTACGAGCAGTACTTC.

V is TRBV6-5 and J is TRBJ2-1; 7 bases are a match to TRBD1. Germline-derived CDR1 and CDR2 are MNHEY and SVGAGI. V lost 2 bases, J lost 8 bases, and 9 bases stayed unmatched. The CDR3 spans 15 residues. For the CDR3, the DNA is TGTGCCAGCAGTTACGTCATAGACAGGGACCATGAGCAGTTCTTC. Its translation: CASSYVIDRDHEQFF.

The chain recombines TRBV18 with TRBJ2-3; 7 positions match TRBD1. The V segment lost 2 bases and the J segment 3 bases; nucleotides outside the gene matches: 8. Germline CDR1 KGHSH, CDR2 LQKENI. The CDR3 is made up of 16 amino acids. The CDR3 bases are TGTGCCAGCTCACCATCGTATCCGGGACAGACAGATACGCAGTATTTT. It codes for CASSPSYPGQTDTQYF.

The chain employs TRBV18 and TRBJ2-7, with 9 bases that match TRBD2. CDR1 is KGHSH, CDR2 LQKENI, per germline. The V gene end was trimmed by 2 bases and the J gene end by 5 bases; junction bases not matched to a gene: 10. The CDR3 loop spans 16 amino acids. CDR3 DNA sequence: TGTGCCAGCTCACCAATGGGGGCTAGCGGGACCCACGAGCAGTACTTC. Its protein product is CASSPMGASGTHEQYF.

The chain couples TRBV30 to TRBJ1-1; D is possibly TRBD1 (5 bases). CDR1 is GTSNPN, CDR2 SVGIG, per germline (reference sequence). The CDR3 contains 17 residues. Trimming cost V 0 bases and J 3 bases, with 20 bases left between them. Here the CDR3 DNA reads TGTGCCTGGAGTGTTGGGCACGGGGGATCGTGGGACACTGAAGCTTTCTTT. It translates to CAWSVGHGGSWDTEAFF.

V and J are TRBV29-1 and TRBJ2-2; 9 bases agree with TRBD1. Germline V lookup: CDR1 SQVTM, CDR2 ANQGSEA. This CDR3 spans 15 amino acids. Trimming removed 7 bases from V and 7 bases from J; junction bases left unmatched: 13. Written as DNA, the CDR3 is TGCAGCGCAGCCACCGGGGGACAGGGCATCGGGGAGCTGTTTTTT. It yields the protein CSAATGGQGIGELFF.

The chain carries TRBV28 and TRBJ2-2, with TRBD1 as a possible D gene (5 bases). Trimming removed 6 bases at V and 6 bases at J, with 17 bases between. There are 15 residues in the CDR3. Per germline, CDR1 MDHEN and CDR2 SYDVKM. The CDR3 protein is CASSQGRVRAGELFF. The CDR3 DNA sequence: TGTGCCAGCAGCCAGGGCCGGGTCAGGGCCGGGGAGCTGTTTTTT.

The chain couples TRBV7-2 to TRBJ1-1, with TRBD1 matching over 7 bases. The CDR3 has 17 residues. The V gene's germline CDR1 is SGHTA and CDR2 FQGNSA. The V and J ends lost 0 bases and 5 bases, in that order; junction bases with no gene match: 12. CDR3: CASSLALIGGAYTEAFF. CDR3 nucleotide sequence: TGTGCCAGCAGCTTAGCGCTGATAGGGGGCGCTTATACTGAAGCTTTCTTT.

This chain joins TRBV9 and TRBJ1-1, with D possibly TRBD1 on 5 matching bases. Trimming left V 2 bases short and J 1 base short, with 9 bases between. Germline loops: CDR1 SGDLS, CDR2 YYNGEE. This CDR3 has 14 amino acids. This chain's CDR3 is CASSVSDTNTEAFF. The CDR3 DNA reads TGTGCCAGCAGCGTCTCGGACACGAACACTGAAGCTTTCTTT.

This sequence joins TRBV19 and TRBJ2-2, with TRBD2 identical over 8 bases. Trimming cost V 6 bases and J 7 bases; bases outside gene matches: 4. Germline V gene sequence: CDR1 LNHDA, CDR2 SQIVND (reference sequence). The CDR3 sequence is 13 residues long. CDR3 protein: CASRRGENGELFF. Here the CDR3 DNA reads TGTGCCAGTAGGCGGGGGGAGAACGGGGAGCTGTTTTTT.

The V and J genes are TRBV10-3 and TRBJ1-6, with 9 bases identical to TRBD1. The ends lost 4 bases at V and 6 bases at J; junction bases unmatched: 7. The CDR3 consists of 16 residues. The V gene's germline CDR1 is ENHRY and CDR2 SYGVKD. The CDR3 DNA is TGTGCCATCAGTGCGACGGTGGGACAGGGTAATTCACCCCTCCACTTT. Translating gives CAISATVGQGNSPLHF.

This chain uses TRBV6-1 with TRBJ2-1, with TRBD2 identical over 11 bases. The germline V gene has CDR1 MNHNS and CDR2 SASEGT. CDR3 length: 16 residues. Trimming removed 4 bases from V and 4 bases from J; junction bases left unmatched: 6. The CDR3 DNA reads as TGTGCCAGCAGTGCTATAGCGGGAGGGCCTTACAATGAGCAGTTCTTC. It codes for CASSAIAGGPYNEQFF.

This chain connects TRBV6-2 or TRBV6-3 to TRBJ1-5; 7 nucleotides agree with TRBD1. J was trimmed by 6 bases and V by 2 bases; bases with no gene match: 7. CDR1 and CDR2 (germline): MNHEY, SVGEGT. The length of the CDR3 is 15 residues. The CDR3 sequence is CASSYHTGVGQPQHF. Written as DNA, the CDR3 is TGTGCCAGCAGTTACCACACAGGGGTAGGTCAGCCCCAGCATTTT.

This clone was counted between two and nine times. V is TRBV2 and J is TRBJ1-2, with 9 bases aligning to TRBD1. This CDR3 comprises 14 residues. Germline V gives CDR1 SNHLY, CDR2 FYNNEI. Trimming at V came to 1 base and at J to 6 bases, leaving 3 bases not matched to a gene. The CDR3 DNA is TGTGCCAGCAGTGAAGGACAGGGGGTTGATGGCTACACCTTC. Its translation: CASSEGQGVDGYTF.

V is TRBV21-1 and J is TRBJ2-4; TRBD2 is the table's D call and was not checked against the DNA. TRBV21-1 corresponds to a pseudogene. This CDR3 comprises 16 residues. CDR3 in amino acids: CASAKSSAKAKNIQYF. For the CDR3, the DNA is TGTGCCAGCGCCAAATCGAGCGCCAAAGCCAAAAACATTCAGTACTTC.

J is TRBJ1-5 and V is TRBV9; 8 bases are a match to TRBD1. From germline, CDR1 is SGDLS and CDR2 YYNGEE. The CDR3 covers 15 residues. Unmatched junction bases numbered 8, after V lost 2 bases and J lost 7 bases. The DNA of the CDR3 is TGTGCCAGCAGCGTCGGAACAGGGGGAGGCCAGCCCCAGCATTTT. The encoded protein is CASSVGTGGGQPQHF.

The CDR3 is CASSLTRGTSYEQYF. In DNA, the CDR3 is TGTGCCAGCAGCTTGACCAGGGGAACTTCCTACGAGCAGTACTTC. This rearrangement joins TRBV5-6 to TRBJ2-7; TRBD1 might be the D (6 bases). The germline V gene has CDR1 SGHDT and CDR2 YYEEEE. The CDR3 is 15 amino acids. The V gene lost 1 base and the J gene lost 1 base, with 12 bases spanning the gap.

This clone has only a few counts. The genes are TRBV2 and TRBJ2-3, with 10 nucleotides matching TRBD2. Germline CDR1 reads SNHLY; CDR2 reads FYNNEI. The CDR3 runs 15 residues. The trim removed 6 bases at V and 7 bases at J, leaving 10 bases unmatched. This CDR3 reads CASSPLTSGKNTQYF. CDR3 in DNA: TGTGCCAGCAGCCCCCTTACTAGCGGGAAAAATACGCAGTATTTT.

The chain joins TRBV18 to TRBJ2-1; 8 bases are shared with TRBD2. The CDR3 is made up of 17 amino acids. The germline V gene encodes CDR1 KGHSH and CDR2 LQKENI. V was pared by 5 bases and J by 4 bases, with 13 bases of the junction left unmatched. CDR3 loop: CASSSLVLAEAYNEQFF. In DNA, the CDR3 is TGTGCCAGCTCATCCCTGGTACTAGCGGAGGCTTACAATGAGCAGTTCTTC.

The genes are TRBV11-3 and TRBJ2-3; no reliable D call. The CDR3 loop spans 13 amino acids. V was trimmed by 8 bases and J by 0 bases, leaving 9 bases between them. Per the germline V gene, CDR1 is SGHNT and CDR2 is YENEEA. The CDR3: CASCLVSTDTQYF. DNA for the CDR3: TGTGCCAGCTGTTTAGTAAGCACAGATACGCAGTATTTT.

The rearrangement joins TRBV12-3 or TRBV12-4 to TRBJ2-7, with D possibly TRBD1 on 6 matching bases. The length of the CDR3 is 13 residues. Trimming removed 3 bases at V and 1 base at J, with 7 bases between. The CDR3 is CASSLQGSYEQYF. The CDR3 nucleotides are TGTGCCAGCAGTTTGCAGGGGTCCTACGAGCAGTACTTC.

V is TRBV29-1 and J is TRBJ2-2; 11 positions agree with TRBD2. In germline, CDR1 is SQVTM, CDR2 ANQGSEA. The CDR3 sequence is 18 residues long. V was clipped by 4 bases and J by 2 bases; unmatched bases: 12. This CDR3 is CSVVLVTSGGLNTGELFF. For the CDR3, the DNA is TGCAGCGTTGTCTTAGTTACTAGCGGGGGCCTTAACACCGGGGAGCTGTTTTTT.

The V gene is TRBV3-1 (or the pseudogene TRBV3-2), the J gene TRBJ2-3; D is unresolved. This CDR3 has 13 amino acids. Germline-derived CDR1 and CDR2 are LGHDT and YNNKEL (reference sequence). V lost 4 bases, J lost 8 bases, and 13 bases lay in between. CDR3 bases: TGTGCCAGCAGCCCCAGCTCCCGAGGTACGCAGTATTTT. Translating it yields CASSPSSRGTQYF.

This chain connects TRBV6-4 to TRBJ2-1, with TRBD2 matching over 9 bases. V shed 1 base and J 2 bases; nucleotides not matched to a gene: 15. There are 20 residues in the CDR3. Germline CDR1 is MRHNA and CDR2 is SNTAGT. CDR3 protein: CASSDLTGTSTSTAYNEQFF. The DNA of the CDR3 is TGTGCCAGCAGTGACTTAACCGGGACTAGCACGTCTACTGCCTACAATGAGCAGTTCTTC.

This clone came up once. The chain has TRBV5-1 and TRBJ2-7, with 7 bases fitting TRBD2. Germline V gene lookup returns CDR1 SGHRS and CDR2 YFSETQ. Unmatched junction bases numbered 9, after V lost 0 bases and J lost 3 bases. This CDR3 contains 16 residues. The CDR3 loop is CASSLGTLAAVYEQYF. CDR3 sequence (DNA): TGCGCCAGCAGCTTGGGGACCCTAGCGGCAGTCTACGAGCAGTACTTC.

This clone is medium-sized (0.01 to 0.1%) in the sample. V gene TRBV5-1 combines with J gene TRBJ2-5; TRBD1 matches at 7 bases. The germline V gene encodes CDR1 SGHRS and CDR2 YFSETQ. V dropped 4 bases and J dropped 1; count of bases not matched to a gene: 10. The CDR3 has 16 residues. The CDR3 region is CASSRTPDRAQETQYF. The CDR3 region has the DNA TGCGCCAGCAGCCGAACTCCTGACAGGGCCCAAGAGACCCAGTACTTC.

This chain uses TRBV28 with TRBJ2-5, with 12 bases identical to TRBD2. CDR1 and CDR2 from the germline V gene are MDHEN and SYDVKM. V lost 5 bases to trimming and J lost 4 bases; unmatched junction nucleotides: 8. This CDR3 contains 16 residues. Here the CDR3 reads CASSTTSGSGGETQYF. The DNA of the CDR3 is TGTGCCAGCAGTACGACTAGCGGGAGTGGTGGAGAGACCCAGTACTTC.

In regard to this clone: An end of the junction differs from the germline gene, which may be a read error. V usage is TRBV3-1 (or the pseudogene TRBV3-2) and J usage is TRBJ1-2, with 9 nucleotides matching TRBD1. This CDR3 is built from 14 residues. Germline V gene sequence: CDR1 LGHDT, CDR2 YNNKEL (reference sequence). CDR3 coding DNA: TGTGCCAGCAGTCAAGTACAGGGGGCGGAAGGCTACACCTTC. It yields the protein CASSQVQGAEGYTF.

This clone has a handful of counts. This chain connects TRBV6-5 to TRBJ2-5; D not resolved. The CDR3 covers 16 residues. Trimming left V 4 bases short and J 4 bases short, with 19 bases between. Germline-derived CDR1 and CDR2 are MNHEY and SVGAGI. CDR3 DNA sequence: TGTGCCAGCAGTTCCCTCGGTCCCACCGGTGGAGAGACCCAGTACTTC. This translates into CASSSLGPTGGETQYF.

The chain employs TRBV4-2 and TRBJ2-3, with D perhaps matching TRBD2 (5 bases). Between the trimmed V and J ends, which lost 1 base and 4 bases, there was a span of 12 bases. This CDR3 comprises 15 residues. Germline V gene sequence: CDR1 LGHNA, CDR2 YNFKEQ. The CDR3 sequence is CASSQGKLVPDTQYF. In nucleotides, the CDR3 is TGTGCCAGCAGCCAAGGGAAACTAGTCCCAGATACGCAGTATTTT.